The entry below gives a single TCR beta chain sequence along with its context. Its antigen remains unknown. The data stem from a study of T cell responses to AZD1222 COVID-19 vaccine. Germline loops: CDR1 MGHRA, CDR2 YSYEKL. The V gene lost 0 bases and the J gene lost 3 bases, with 6 bases spanning the gap. There are 13 residues in the CDR3. Method: immunoSEQ multiplex PCR; TCRdb's copy keeps in-frame clones and lacks some. The data contain around 110,000 clones, 80% to 90% of them singletons. General study results and limits: Rises in breadth and depth of Spike-specific TCRs came after two AZD1222 doses. Among the donors, most were white British and more were female, and clonal diversity was possibly underestimated.

The input for sequencing was peripheral blood, taken on day 0 of MenACWY control vaccination. The clonotype comes from an adult in good health. The chain employs TRBV4-1 and TRBJ2-7; D is unclear. The CDR3 nucleotides read TGCGCCAGCAGCCAAGAGGTCCACTACGAGCAGTACTTC. Amino acid sequence: CASSQEVHYEQYF.